The entry below describes one T cell receptor (beta chain). The sample holds a few counts of this clone. Its target antigen remains unknown. No qualities accompany the bases; no much larger clone lies one base away. This entry comes from a study of beta chain features in type 1 diabetes (dated by TCRdb to 2017 to 2018). For context, the study as a whole: Mean age, gender distribution, total cell number and subset yield did not differ between patients and healthy donors. A total of about 100,000,000 sorted cells were examined across all samples, and RNA yield correlated strongly with the number of cells per subset. The study compared the TCRB repertoires of sorted circulating CD4+ T cell subsets in recently diagnosed type 1 diabetes patients with those in matched healthy donors. Whereas all 30 or so donors provided naive and central memory subsets, regulatory and stem cell-like memory subsets were isolated from just 8 patients and about 8 healthy donors.

All of the isolated RNA was reverse transcribed with the High Capacity cDNA Reverse Transcription Kit, so expressed TCRB transcripts were sequenced. Deep immunoSEQ sequencing was performed on naive, central memory and regulatory T cell samples, with an average of roughly 4 million total reads per sample. After sorted cells were lysed in RLT buffer, RNA was extracted with DNase-treated RNeasy Micro or Mini kits, with the choice depending on cell number. Each cell subset was processed on its own to prevent cross-contamination, while patient and healthy donor samples were processed together. The immunoSEQ multiplex PCR was used to amplify TCRB sequences from cDNA, yielding 87-bp fragments that span the CDR3 region. Amplicons were sequenced on the Illumina HiSeq platform. In the source study's methods: Synthetic template baselines were used to correct PCR bias computationally, reads within Hamming distance 2 were collapsed, and singletons that could not be merged were discarded. Reads were aligned to IMGT to assign V, D and J genes, CDR3 length, and insertions or deletions at six rearrangement sites. Within each subset, clonotype counts were normalized to sorted cell number, after which true diversity and Gini coefficients were computed with the tcR R package. The overlap coefficient, calculated on TCRB nucleotide sequences, was used to quantify repertoire sharing. TCRdb re-hosts the immuneACCESS table, in-frame sequences only. Its copies lack some clones; in the studies checked, an unresolved V gene accounts for under half of them, and the cause for the rest is not known. That table is the source of V, J and clone size, and D and trimming were worked out from the DNA. In this sample the table shows 130,000 or so clones, over 15% of which occur a single time. About 2.5% of the sample belongs to the ten largest clones.

A single peripheral blood draw of about 120 mL on average was collected from each donor into heparinised tubes. A BD FACSAria II was used to sort naive, central memory, regulatory and stem cell-like memory CD4+ T cells with a panel that included CD45RO, CCR7, CD25, CD127, CD95 and CD27. All sorted populations exceeded 95% purity. Right away, PBMCs were isolated by Lymphoprep density gradient centrifugation and were stained directly, with no culture step. To minimize batch effects, samples were stained and sorted in pairs, one healthy donor with one patient per experiment. Results the study describes overall, beyond this receptor: Because cDNA was sequenced instead of genomic DNA, highly expressing activated cells could be over-represented, though the groups showed no difference in activation or CD3 levels. Because the HLA sub-analyses included only small numbers of individuals, any influence of HLA type on TCRB rearrangement was left unresolved. In all four CD4+ subsets, TCRB CDR3 length was moderately but significantly shorter in type 1 diabetes patients. PCR might favor shorter templates, but patient and control samples were amplified and corrected together, so any skew would affect both groups equally. Naive, central memory and regulatory TCRB repertoires appeared to be more similar among patients than among healthy donors. At VDJ recombination sites, type 1 diabetes patients had fewer insertions and more deleted nucleotides, which implies abnormalities in thymic rearrangement.

Sequencing was performed on central memory CD4+ T cells from blood. The clonotype originates from a man aged 25-45 years with type 1 diabetes.

The nucleotides are TGTGCCAGCAGCTTAGATACATCCTCGGTAGCTTTCTTT. This translates into CASSLDTSSVAFF. The rearrangement joined TRBV7-6 to TRBJ1-1; confidence is insufficient to name the D gene. According to the germline V gene, CDR1 reads SGHVS and CDR2 reads FNYEAQ. The CDR3 holds 13 amino acids from the cysteine to the phenylalanine. Just CDR3 DNA is preserved here, 39 bases in frame from base 1. V drops 1 base and J drops 10 bases, leaving 13 bases in between.